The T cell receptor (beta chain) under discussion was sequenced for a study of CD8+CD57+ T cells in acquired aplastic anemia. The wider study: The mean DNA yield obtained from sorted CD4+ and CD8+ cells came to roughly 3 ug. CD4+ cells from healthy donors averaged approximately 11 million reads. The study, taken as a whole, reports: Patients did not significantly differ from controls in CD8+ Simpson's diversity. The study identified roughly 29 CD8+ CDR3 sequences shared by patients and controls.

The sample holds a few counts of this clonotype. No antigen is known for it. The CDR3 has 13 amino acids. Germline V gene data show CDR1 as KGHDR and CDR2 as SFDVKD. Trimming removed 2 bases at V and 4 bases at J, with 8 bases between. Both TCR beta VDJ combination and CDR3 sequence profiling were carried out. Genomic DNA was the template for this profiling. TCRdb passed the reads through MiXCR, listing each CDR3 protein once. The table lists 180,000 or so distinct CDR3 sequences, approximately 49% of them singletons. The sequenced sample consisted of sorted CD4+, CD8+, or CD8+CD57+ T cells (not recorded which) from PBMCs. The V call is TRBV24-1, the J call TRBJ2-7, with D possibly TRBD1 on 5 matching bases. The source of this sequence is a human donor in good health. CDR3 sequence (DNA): TGTGCCACCAGTGATTCGCAGGGTTACGAGCAGTACTTC. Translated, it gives CATSDSQGYEQYF.